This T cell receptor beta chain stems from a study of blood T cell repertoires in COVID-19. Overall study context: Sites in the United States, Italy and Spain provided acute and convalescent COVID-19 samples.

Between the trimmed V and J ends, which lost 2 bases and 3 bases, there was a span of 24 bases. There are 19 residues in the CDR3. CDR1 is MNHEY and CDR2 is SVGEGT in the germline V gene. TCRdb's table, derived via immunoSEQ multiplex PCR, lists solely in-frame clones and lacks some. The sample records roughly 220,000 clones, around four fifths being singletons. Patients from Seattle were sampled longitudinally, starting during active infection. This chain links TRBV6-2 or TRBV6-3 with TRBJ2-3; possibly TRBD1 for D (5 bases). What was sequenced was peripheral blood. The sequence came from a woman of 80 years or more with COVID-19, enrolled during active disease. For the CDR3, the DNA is TGTGCCAGCAGTTACGCCACTTTAGGGGTGGGAAAGGGAACAGATACGCAGTATTTT. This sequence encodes CASSYATLGVGKGTDTQYF.